Presented here are 10 T cell receptor beta chains from one specimen sequenced in a study of T-cell reconstitution after alpha-beta-depleted transplantation in children. Using unique molecular identifiers, the investigators prepared the TCRbeta library. TCRdb re-derived calls from the PCR reads in MiXCR, one entry per CDR3 protein. This sample has about 500,000 distinct CDR3 sequences, with around a third found just once. The source material was PBMCs from the stem cell graft donor, sampled from the stem cell graft. The receptors shown here come from a human donor who donated a stem cell graft to a child with aplastic anemia.

The V and J genes are TRBV20-1 and TRBJ2-5, with no clear D. V shed 0 bases and J shed 5 bases, with 19 bases lying between them. Germline V gives CDR1 DFQATT, CDR2 SNEGSKA (reference sequence). The CDR3 spans 16 residues. DNA for the CDR3: TGCAGTGCTAGAGATCTTATGACGGCCAGCTGGGAGACCCAGTACTTC. Residues: CSARDLMTASWETQYF.

This clonotype was detected a few times. The rearrangement joins TRBV7-2 to TRBJ1-1; D is perhaps TRBD1 (6 bases). This CDR3 is 14 amino acids long. Trimming removed 5 bases from V and 5 bases from J, with 15 bases in between. Germline V lookup: CDR1 SGHTA, CDR2 FQGNSA. This chain's CDR3 is CASSLTGIGTEAFF. The DNA for the CDR3 is TGTGCCAGCAGCCTGACAGGAATTGGGACTGAAGCTTTCTTT. Combining the CDR3 with reference TRBV7-2 and TRBJ1-1 gives the whole variable domain GAGVSQSPSNKVTEKGKDVELRCDPISGHTALYWYRQSLGQGLEFLIYFQGNSAPDKSGLPSDRFSAERTGGSVSTLTIQRTQQEDSAVYLCASSLTGIGTEAFFGQGTRLTVV.

This sequence joins TRBV7-2 and TRBJ1-2, with D perhaps matching TRBD1 (5 bases). V dropped 8 bases and J dropped 4 bases, with 14 bases sitting between them. The CDR3 runs to 13 residues. Germline V gene data show CDR1 as SGHTA and CDR2 as FQGNSA. The CDR3: CASQRTIRYGYTF. In DNA form, the CDR3 reads TGTGCCAGCCAACGGACAATCCGCTATGGCTACACCTTC.

The chain uses TRBV20-1 and TRBJ2-7, with D perhaps matching TRBD2 (6 bases). V was pared by 3 bases and J by 4 bases, with 16 bases between. There are 14 residues in the CDR3. Germline V CDR1 and CDR2: DFQATT, SNEGSKA (reference sequence). As DNA, the CDR3 is TGCAGTGCTAGGTTTGGACTATCCTTGTACGAGCAGTACTTC. It encodes CSARFGLSLYEQYF.

J is TRBJ1-4 and V is TRBV4-3; 8 nucleotides match TRBD1. The CDR3 loop spans 15 amino acids. Germline-derived CDR1 and CDR2 are LGHNA and YSLEER. The V gene end was trimmed by 1 base and the J gene end by 8 bases; junction bases not matched to a gene: 6. The chain's CDR3 is CASSQGTGHREKLFF. For the CDR3, the DNA is TGCGCCAGCAGCCAAGGGACAGGGCATAGAGAAAAACTGTTTTTT.

The CDR3 protein is CSARSGGGSEKLFF. The CDR3 nucleotides read TGCAGTGCTAGGAGCGGGGGAGGAAGCGAAAAACTGTTTTTT. This chain connects TRBV20-1 to TRBJ1-4; D is possibly TRBD1 (5 bases). V shed 3 bases and J shed 8 bases, with 16 bases lying between them. Germline loops: CDR1 DFQATT, CDR2 SNEGSKA (reference sequence). The CDR3 has 14 residues.

The chain is built from TRBV7-3 and TRBJ2-1; the match to TRBD2 covers 12 bases. Germline-derived CDR1 and CDR2 are SGHTA and FQGTGA. The CDR3 length is 15 residues. Trimming removed 5 bases from V and 8 bases from J; junction bases left unmatched: 7. The CDR3: CASSVLTSGSDEQFF. CDR3 DNA: TGTGCCAGCAGCGTATTGACTAGCGGGAGCGATGAGCAGTTCTTC.

CDR3 DNA sequence: TGTGCCACCAGGGGCGGGGTCGGGAAAGACAGGGGACCCAGCTATGGCTACACCTTC. Its translation: CATRGGVGKDRGPSYGYTF. The genes are TRBV15 and TRBJ1-2, with 8 bases matching TRBD1. The junction had 22 bases not matched to a gene; V was cut back by 6 bases and J by 4 bases. In germline, CDR1 is LNHNV, CDR2 YYDKDF (reference sequence). This CDR3 spans 19 amino acids.

This clonotype showed up just once. V gene TRBV30 combines with J gene TRBJ2-1; 7 bases line up with TRBD2. The CDR3 contains 14 residues. Trimming at V came to 2 bases and at J to 4 bases, leaving 5 bases not matched to a gene. Germline V gene lookup returns CDR1 GTSNPN and CDR2 SVGIG (reference sequence). CDR3 DNA sequence: TGTGCCTGGAGTAAGCTAGCGGCTTACAATGAGCAGTTCTTC. Amino acid sequence: CAWSKLAAYNEQFF.

The sample holds many counts of this clonotype. The chain couples TRBV24-1 to TRBJ2-2; the D gene is possibly TRBD2 (6 bases). Germline V gene data show CDR1 as KGHDR and CDR2 as SFDVKD. V gave up 4 bases and J gave up 3 bases, with 11 bases separating them. The CDR3 loop spans 15 amino acids. In DNA form, the CDR3 reads TGTGCCACCAGTGACGCGGGACTGGACACCGGGGAGCTGTTTTTT. It encodes CATSDAGLDTGELFF.